This T cell receptor beta chain comes out of a study of cytomegalovirus exposure and HLA in healthy donors. About the research overall: Ancestry clustering placed 81% of 300 to 400 genotyped donors in the Caucasian-associated cluster.

The V gene's germline CDR1 is SGHAT and CDR2 FQNNGV. The CDR3 length is 13 residues. The V end lost 5 bases, the J end lost 5 bases, and 13 bases lay between the germline ends. Study conclusions and caveats: As a later analysis showed, several of the most significant clusters appeared to be linked to common viral pathogens. Earlier findings revealed that most TCR beta V segments proved productive either about 90% or about 30% of the time.

As to this clone: Antigen specificity is unknown. At the DNA level, this CDR3 is encoded by other sequences in the same sample as well.

It was with 60 Vbeta and 13 Jbeta primers that the PCR ran. Assay: immunoSEQ multiplex PCR; the TCRdb copy retains only in-frame clones and omits some. Here the sample spans about 140,000 clones, around 80% being singletons. The rearrangement joins TRBV11-2 to TRBJ2-7, with D unclear. The source is a man in his forties in good health and CMV-seronegative. Sequenced input: PBMCs. The CDR3: CASSLVRSHEQYF. CDR3 sequence (DNA): TGTGCCAGCAGCCTAGTTAGGAGTCACGAGCAGTACTTC.